The present T cell receptor beta chain was sequenced within a study of shared clonotypes between healthy human individuals. This clone was picked up one time. Looked up from germline, CDR1 is MDHEN and CDR2 is SYDVKM. There are 13 residues in the CDR3. Trimming stripped 8 bases from V and 0 bases from J, with 10 bases between. Data came from immunoSEQ multiplex PCR; TCRdb stores just in-frame clones and leaves some out. This table has a few hundred thousand clones, 95% to 98% appearing once. This TCR was sampled from a woman between 25 and 40 years old in good health. Sequencing used naive CD4+ T cells sorted from blood. Stated subset: CD45RA+ positively selected. The chain uses TRBV28 and TRBJ1-2; a possible D gene is TRBD1 (6 bases). The CDR3 DNA reads as TGTGCCAGCGGAGGGGGAGCTAACTATGGCTACACCTTC. Translated: CASGGGANYGYTF.